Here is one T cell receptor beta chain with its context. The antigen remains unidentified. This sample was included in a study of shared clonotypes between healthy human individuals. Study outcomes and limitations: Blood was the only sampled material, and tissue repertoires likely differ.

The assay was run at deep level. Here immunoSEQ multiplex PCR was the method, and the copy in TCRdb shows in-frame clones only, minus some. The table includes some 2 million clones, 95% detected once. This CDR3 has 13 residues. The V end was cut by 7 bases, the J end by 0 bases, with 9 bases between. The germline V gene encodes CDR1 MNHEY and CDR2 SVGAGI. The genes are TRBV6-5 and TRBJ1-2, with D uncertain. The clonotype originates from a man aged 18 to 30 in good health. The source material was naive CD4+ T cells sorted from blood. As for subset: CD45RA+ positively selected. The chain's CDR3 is CASKETSNYGYTF. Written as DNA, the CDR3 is TGTGCCAGCAAGGAGACCTCTAACTATGGCTACACCTTC.